This T cell receptor beta chain originates from a study of T cells in Graves' hyperthyroidism and ophthalmopathy. General study points: Researchers found most expanded thyroid clonotypes above 0.001 in blood as well. Ophthalmopathy prediction by the model preceded onset by a median approximately 6.1 months. From stable hyperthyroidism, ophthalmopathy was separated by a 13 V-J model.

RNA transcripts served as the template for amplifying TCR beta CDR3 regions. A set of HTBI primers served as the primers for a first-round RT-PCR of the TCR CDR3. MiXCR was run by TCRdb on the multiplex PCR reads, yielding one entry per CDR3 protein. The table includes over 650,000 distinct CDR3 sequences, 45% detected once. In the case of this clonotype: The antigen is undetermined.

Looked up from germline, CDR1 is SGHDN and CDR2 is FVKESK. Trimming at V came to 2 bases and at J to 5 bases, leaving 5 bases not matched to a gene. CDR3 length: 15 residues. The clonotype originates from an adult man with Graves' disease, either hyperthyroidism or ophthalmopathy (not recorded which). V and J are TRBV14 and TRBJ2-7; TRBD2 agrees at 11 bases. The sequencing sample was made of peripheral blood or thyroid tissue (not recorded which). The CDR3 nucleotides read TGTGCCAGCAGCCAATCTCTAGCGGGGGGAAACGAGCAGTACTTC. Translation: CASSQSLAGGNEQYF.